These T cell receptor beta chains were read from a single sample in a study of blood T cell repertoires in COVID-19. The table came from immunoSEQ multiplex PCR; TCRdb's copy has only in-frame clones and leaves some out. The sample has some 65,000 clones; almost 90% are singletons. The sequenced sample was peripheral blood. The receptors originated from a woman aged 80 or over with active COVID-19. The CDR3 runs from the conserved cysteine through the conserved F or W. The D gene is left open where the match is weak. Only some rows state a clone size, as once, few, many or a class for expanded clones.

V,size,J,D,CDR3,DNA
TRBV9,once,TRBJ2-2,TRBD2,CASSVPTSGGNTGELFF,TGTGCCAGCAGCGTACCTACTAGCGGGGGAAACACCGGGGAGCTGTTTTTT
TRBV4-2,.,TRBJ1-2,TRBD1,CASSPLQGAGGYTF,TGTGCCAGCAGCCCATTACAGGGGGCGGGAGGCTACACCTTC
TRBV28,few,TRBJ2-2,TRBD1,CASKKGSTGPTGELFF,TGTGCCAGCAAAAAGGGGTCGACAGGGCCCACCGGGGAGCTGTTTTTT
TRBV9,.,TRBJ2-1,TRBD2,CASSVGSGASSYNEQFF,TGTGCCAGCAGCGTAGGGAGCGGGGCGAGCTCCTACAATGAGCAGTTCTTC
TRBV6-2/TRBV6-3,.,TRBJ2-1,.,CASSYLGLGEQFF,TGTGCCAGCAGTTATTTGGGGCTAGGTGAGCAGTTCTTC
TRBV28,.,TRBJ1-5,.,CASSYRGNQPQHF,TGTGCCAGCAGTTACAGGGGCAATCAGCCCCAGCATTTT
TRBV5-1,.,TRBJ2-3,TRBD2,CASSLRGLAGEKVTDTQYF,TGCGCCAGCAGCCTCCGGGGACTAGCGGGGGAGAAGGTCACAGATACGCAGTATTTT
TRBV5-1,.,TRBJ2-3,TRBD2,CASSLGLTSGGFTDTQYF,TGCGCCAGCAGCTTGGGCCTAACTAGCGGAGGATTCACAGATACGCAGTATTTT
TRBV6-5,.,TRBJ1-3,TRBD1,CAITQGLGNTIYF,TGTGCCATTACACAGGGGTTAGGGAACACCATATATTTT
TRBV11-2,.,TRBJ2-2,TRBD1,CASSPGQSNTGELFF,TGTGCCAGCAGCCCGGGACAGTCGAACACCGGGGAGCTGTTTTTT
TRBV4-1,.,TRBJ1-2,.,CASSPNLERDRGYTF,TGCGCCAGCAGCCCCAACCTCGAGAGGGATCGGGGCTACACCTTC
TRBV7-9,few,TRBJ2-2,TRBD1,CASSLQGANTGELFF,TGTGCCAGCAGCTTACAGGGGGCGAACACCGGGGAGCTGTTTTTT
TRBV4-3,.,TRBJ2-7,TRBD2,CASSQGDSGAGEQYF,TGCGCCAGCAGCCAAGGTGATAGCGGGGCAGGTGAGCAGTACTTC
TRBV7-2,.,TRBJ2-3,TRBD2,CASSFQRGQDTQYF,TGTGCCAGCAGCTTCCAGCGGGGTCAAGATACGCAGTATTTT
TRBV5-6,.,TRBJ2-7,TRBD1,CASSEDRTVVEQYF,TGTGCCAGCAGCGAGGACAGGACGGTCGTAGAGCAGTACTTC
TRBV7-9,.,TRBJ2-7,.,CASSSFGDTSYEQYF,TGTGCCAGCAGCTCCTTCGGGGACACCTCCTACGAGCAGTACTTC
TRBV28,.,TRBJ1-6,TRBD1,CATKAGTGYNSPLHF,TGTGCCACCAAGGCCGGGACAGGATATAATTCACCCCTCCACTTT
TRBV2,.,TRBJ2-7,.,CALQTGTTYEQYF,TGTGCCTTACAGACGGGGACAACCTACGAGCAGTACTTC
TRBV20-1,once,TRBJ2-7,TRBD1,CSAGTGGQQYF,TGCAGTGCTGGGACAGGGGGCCAGCAGTACTTC
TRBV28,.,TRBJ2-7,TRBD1,CASSTPGTGGYEQYF,TGTGCCAGCAGTACTCCCGGGACAGGGGGATACGAGCAGTACTTC
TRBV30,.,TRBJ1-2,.,CAWRGDTEKLTF,TGTGCCTGGAGGGGGGACACCGAAAAGCTCACCTTC
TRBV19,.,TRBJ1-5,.,CASSPGGGRSSNQPQHF,TGTGCCAGTAGTCCCGGGGGGGGCAGATCTAGCAATCAGCCCCAGCATTTT
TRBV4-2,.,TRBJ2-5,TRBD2,CASSQDYSGGAAETQYF,TGTGCCAGCAGCCAAGATTACAGCGGGGGGGCCGCGGAGACCCAGTACTTC
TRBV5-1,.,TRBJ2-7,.,CASSPRTGSYEQYF,TGCGCCAGCAGCCCACGAACAGGTTCCTACGAGCAGTACTTC
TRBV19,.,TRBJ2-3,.,CASSIAQALSTSTDTQYF,TGTGCCAGTAGTATAGCCCAGGCCCTCTCAACTAGCACAGATACGCAGTATTTT
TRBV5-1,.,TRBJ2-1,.,CASSFGQGLYNEQFF,TGCGCCAGCAGCTTTGGGCAGGGCTTGTACAATGAGCAGTTCTTC